These T cell receptor beta chains were read from a single sample in a study of blood T cells in healthy people across ages. TCRdb itself ran the 5' RACE reads through MiXCR, one entry per CDR3 protein. The sample lists approximately 1.5 million distinct CDR3 sequences, roughly 32% occurring once. Sequencing was carried out using blood. Receptors originate from a woman aged 25 to 45 in good health. The CDR3 runs from the conserved cysteine through the conserved F or W. The D gene is left open where the match is weak. Expanded clones are given a class, and other clones once, few, many or no size at all.

>TRBV12-3/TRBV12-4|TRBJ2-3|.|.
CASSFATNTDTQYF
TGTGCCAGCAGTTTTGCGACTAACACAGATACGCAGTATTTT
>TRBV6-1|TRBJ1-5|few|TRBD1
CASSETRSDRPSFNQPQHF
TGTGCCAGCAGTGAAACCCGATCGGACAGGCCAAGCTTCAATCAGCCCCAGCATTTT
>TRBV5-5|TRBJ2-1|.|.
CASSLVGSGSGLSVGQFF
TGTGCCAGCAGCTTGGTAGGCTCCGGTTCGGGACTTTCAGTCGGGCAGTTCTTC
>TRBV3-1|TRBJ2-3|once|.
CASSLRTSRTQYF
TGTGCCAGCAGCCTTCGGACAAGTCGGACGCAGTATTTT
>TRBV13|TRBJ1-1|.|.
CTSSLIGQYLNTEAFF
TGTACCAGCAGCCTCATTGGACAGTACTTGAACACTGAAGCTTTCTTT
>TRBV24-1|TRBJ2-3|once|.
CATSDMDPSPQYF
TGTGCCACCAGTGATATGGACCCCTCTCCGCAGTATTTT
>TRBV29-1|TRBJ2-7|many|TRBD1
CSVWDRGNSYEQYF
TGCAGCGTGTGGGACAGGGGTAACTCCTACGAGCAGTACTTC
>TRBV13|TRBJ2-3|.|TRBD2
CASDLAGGRGEDTQYF
TGTGCCAGCGATCTAGCGGGGGGCAGGGGGGAAGATACGCAGTATTTT
>TRBV2|TRBJ2-3|.|.
CASRRQAFTDTQYF
TGTGCCAGCAGACGACAGGCGTTCACAGATACGCAGTATTTT
>TRBV5-1|TRBJ1-2|.|.
CASSPGRLSNYDYTF
TGCGCCAGCAGCCCGGGACGGCTCTCTAACTATGACTACACCTTC
>TRBV29-1|TRBJ1-5|.|.
CSVQERDSNQPQHF
TGCAGCGTACAGGAACGAGATAGCAATCAGCCCCAGCATTTT
>TRBV20-1|TRBJ2-7|many|TRBD2
CSAKPPRLAGVYEQYF
TGCAGTGCTAAACCGCCGAGACTAGCGGGAGTATACGAGCAGTACTTC
>TRBV27|TRBJ2-2|.|.
CASSSGTWYGELFF
TGTGCCAGCAGTTCCGGGACCTGGTACGGGGAGCTGTTTTTT
>TRBV20-1|TRBJ1-5|few|.
CSARDPVASGMSNQPQHF
TGCAGTGCTAGAGATCCCGTTGCATCGGGTATGAGCAATCAGCCCCAGCATTTT
>TRBV7-8|TRBJ2-1|few|TRBD2
CASSLGTSGGSEQFF
TGTGCCAGCAGCTTAGGGACTAGCGGGGGGAGTGAGCAGTTCTTC
>TRBV4-1|TRBJ1-1|few|TRBD1
CASSPTPGTGGDEAFF
TGCGCCAGCAGCCCCACTCCCGGGACAGGGGGCGACGAAGCTTTCTTT
>TRBV12-3/TRBV12-4|TRBJ1-1|few|.
CASTHTSLRLGNTEAFF
TGTGCCAGCACCCACACAAGTCTGCGGCTGGGGAACACTGAAGCTTTCTTT
>TRBV27|TRBJ2-7|.|.
CASSPVARDLETYEQYF
TGTGCCAGCAGTCCTGTCGCGAGAGACTTAGAGACCTACGAGCAGTACTTC
>TRBV20-1|TRBJ1-1|.|.
CSARDGALRVGVNTEAFF
TGCAGTGCTAGAGATGGGGCACTCCGGGTTGGGGTGAACACTGAAGCTTTCTTT
>TRBV5-1|TRBJ2-7|few|.
CASSLDPRRGSYEQYF
TGCGCCAGCAGCCTTGACCCGAGGCGGGGTTCCTACGAGCAGTACTTC
>TRBV25-1|TRBJ2-3|.|TRBD2
CASSRIAGLPDTQYF
TGTGCCAGCAGTCGAATAGCGGGTTTACCAGATACGCAGTATTTT
>TRBV28|TRBJ2-6|.|.
CASRTSQGTKPGANVLTF
TGTGCCAGCAGGACCTCCCAGGGTACTAAACCTGGGGCCAACGTCCTGACTTTC
>TRBV6-6|TRBJ1-1|.|.
CASRTAGREAFF
TGTGCCAGCAGAACGGCCGGGCGGGAAGCTTTCTTT
>TRBV20-1|TRBJ1-1|.|TRBD1
CSGTNRGETEAFF
TGCAGTGGTACGAACAGGGGAGAAACTGAAGCTTTCTTT
>TRBV20-1|TRBJ2-2|.|TRBD2
CSARDPSGSSVSGELFF
TGCAGTGCTAGAGATCCTAGCGGGAGTTCGGTGTCCGGGGAGCTGTTTTTT
>TRBV4-1|TRBJ2-5|.|.
CASSHAPGTLSETQYF
TGCGCCAGCAGCCATGCCCCCGGGACTTTAAGCGAGACCCAGTACTTC
>TRBV6-2/TRBV6-3|TRBJ2-5|once|TRBD1
CASKGGVKTQYF
TGTGCCAGCAAAGGGGGCGTTAAGACCCAGTACTTC
>TRBV5-5|TRBJ2-2|.|.
CASSLAWGNTGELFF
TGTGCCAGCAGCTTGGCTTGGGGGAACACCGGGGAGCTGTTTTTT
>TRBV6-5|TRBJ1-2|.|TRBD1
CASSRTTGGSYGYTF
TGTGCCAGCAGTAGAACAACAGGGGGAAGCTATGGCTACACCTTC
>TRBV13|TRBJ2-5|many|TRBD2
CASSGEGQETQYF
TGTGCCAGCAGCGGGGAGGGCCAAGAGACCCAGTACTTC
>TRBV6-1|TRBJ2-7|.|.
CASSEGLIVEQYF
TGTGCCAGCAGTGAAGGTCTTATCGTCGAGCAGTACTTC
>TRBV29-1|TRBJ2-1|many|TRBD2
CSAERGGNNEQFF
TGCAGCGCCGAGCGGGGGGGAAACAATGAGCAGTTCTTC
>TRBV7-9|TRBJ2-3|.|.
CASSLELPTDTQYF
TGTGCCAGCAGCTTAGAACTACCCACAGATACGCAGTATTTT
>TRBV3-1|TRBJ2-7|.|TRBD2
CASSQDKSLASGMGETLYF
TGTGCCAGCAGCCAAGACAAGTCTTTGGCTAGCGGGATGGGCGAGACCCTGTACTTC
>TRBV20-1|TRBJ1-6|once|TRBD1
CSATTGTGCNSPLHF
TGCAGTGCTACCACCGGGACAGGGTGTAATTCACCCCTCCACTTT
>TRBV27|TRBJ2-5|few|.
CASSPRDSKGPETQYF
TGTGCCAGCAGTCCCCGGGACTCCAAGGGCCCAGAGACCCAGTACTTC
>TRBV5-1|TRBJ2-1|.|TRBD1
CASSYQGVGNSYNEQFF
TGCGCCAGCAGCTACCAGGGGGTGGGCAACTCCTACAATGAGCAGTTCTTC
>TRBV4-1|TRBJ2-1|.|TRBD2
CASSPFSGGDNEQFF
TGCGCCAGCAGCCCGTTTAGCGGGGGGGACAATGAGCAGTTCTTC
>TRBV7-9|TRBJ2-7|.|TRBD1
CASSRLEGTGVIEQYF
TGTGCCAGCAGCCGTCTTGAGGGGACAGGGGTCATCGAGCAGTACTTC
>TRBV6-6|TRBJ1-2|few|.
CASWRAGNGYTF
TGTGCCAGTTGGCGTGCGGGAAATGGCTACACCTTC
>TRBV30|TRBJ2-5|.|TRBD1
CAWSDRDRPWETQYF
TGTGCCTGGAGTGACCGGGACAGGCCCTGGGAGACCCAGTACTTC
>TRBV20-1|TRBJ1-2|few|.
CSARETTENYGYTF
TGCAGTGCTAGAGAAACGACAGAAAACTATGGCTACACCTTC
>TRBV25-1|TRBJ2-2|.|.
CASSGGTWRTGELFF
TGTGCCAGCAGTGGAGGGACATGGAGGACCGGGGAGCTGTTTTTT
>TRBV7-9|TRBJ1-2|.|.
CASSLQGGGNYGYTF
TGTGCCAGCAGCTTGCAGGGTGGGGGCAACTATGGCTACACCTTC
>TRBV7-6|TRBJ2-1|.|TRBD2
CASSLVSGSSGEQFF
TGTGCCAGCAGCTTAGTTAGCGGGAGTTCCGGTGAGCAGTTCTTC
>TRBV6-5|TRBJ1-6|.|.
CASSYSSGLENSPLHF
TGTGCCAGCAGTTACTCGAGTGGGTTGGAGAATTCACCCCTCCACTTT
>TRBV20-1|TRBJ2-1|.|TRBD2
CSARAPGLAGYNEQFF
TGCAGTGCTAGAGCTCCGGGACTAGCGGGATACAATGAGCAGTTCTTC
>TRBV29-1|TRBJ2-7|many|.
CSVEDVGYEQYF
TGCAGCGTTGAAGATGTGGGCTACGAGCAGTACTTC
>TRBV29-1|TRBJ2-7|many|TRBD2
CSVTRGSGSVGEQYF
TGCAGCGTTACCCGTGGTAGCGGGAGTGTTGGCGAGCAGTACTTC